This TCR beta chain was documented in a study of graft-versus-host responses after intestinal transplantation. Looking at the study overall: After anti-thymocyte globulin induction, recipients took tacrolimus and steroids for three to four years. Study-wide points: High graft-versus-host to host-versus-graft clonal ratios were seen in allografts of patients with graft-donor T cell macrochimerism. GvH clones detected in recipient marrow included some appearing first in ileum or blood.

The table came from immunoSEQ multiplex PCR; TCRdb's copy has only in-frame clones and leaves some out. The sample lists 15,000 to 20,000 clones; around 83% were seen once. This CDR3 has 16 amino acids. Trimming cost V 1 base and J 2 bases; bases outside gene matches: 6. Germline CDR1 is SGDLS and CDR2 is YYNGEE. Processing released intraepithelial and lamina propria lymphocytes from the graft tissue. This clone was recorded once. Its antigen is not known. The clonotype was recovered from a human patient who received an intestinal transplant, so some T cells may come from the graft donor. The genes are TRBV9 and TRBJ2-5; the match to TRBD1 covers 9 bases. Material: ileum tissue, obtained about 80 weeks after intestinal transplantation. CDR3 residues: CASSVSDRGEQETQYF. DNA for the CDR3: TGTGCCAGCAGCGTATCGGACAGGGGAGAGCAAGAGACCCAGTACTTC. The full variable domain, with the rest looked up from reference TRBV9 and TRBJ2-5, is DSGVTQTPKHLITATGQRVTLRCSPRSGDLSVYWYQQSLDQGLQFLIQYYNGEERAKGNILERFSAQQFPDLHSELNLSSLELGDSALYFCASSVSDRGEQETQYFGPGTRLLVL.